This T cell receptor beta chain was identified during a study of T cells after yellow fever vaccination. Study-level findings and limits: In post-booster samples, most primary-vaccination clones reappeared (around 95% CD4, roughly 90% CD8). Repertoires obtained by FACS sorting could include abundant clonotypes that entered as contaminants from the bulk population.

As TCR cDNA was made by 5'RACE template switching, a universal primer site and UMIs were added. TCRdb used MiXCR to reprocess the 5' RACE reads, holding one entry per CDR3 protein. Among approximately 260,000 distinct CDR3 sequences, 13% were seen once, and the ten largest hold roughly 0.5%. On this clonotype itself: Antigen specificity is unknown.

Trimming took 6 bases from V and 7 from J; bases not matched to a gene: 13. The CDR3 spans 15 residues. The sample here was CD4+ T cells sorted from PBMCs, taken 45 days after the yellow fever booster vaccination. The clonotype comes from a man younger than 40 who received the YFV17D yellow fever vaccine. The V call is TRBV12-3 or TRBV12-4, the J call TRBJ2-7; TRBD2 agrees at 9 bases. CDR3 region: CASRLPGLAHGEQYF. The DNA of the CDR3 is TGTGCCAGCAGGCTTCCGGGACTAGCCCACGGAGAGCAGTACTTC.